Listed below are T cell receptor beta chains from one sample, sequenced in a study of blood T cell repertoires in COVID-19. Sequencing was performed with immunoSEQ multiplex PCR; in TCRdb, only in-frame clones are kept and a portion is missing. Here the sample spans just under 350,000 clones, over 70% being singletons. Sequences were obtained from peripheral blood. The receptors were gathered from a woman aged 50 to 65 with COVID-19, enrolled during active disease. CDR3s include the opening cysteine and the closing phenylalanine or tryptophan. The D gene is left open where the match is weak. Only some rows state a clone size, as once, few, many or a class for expanded clones.

v_call	clone_size	d_call	j_call	cdr3_aa	cdr3_nt
TRBV11-3	.	.	TRBJ2-7	CASSLGGDSSYEQYF	TGTGCCAGCAGCTTAGGGGGGGACAGCTCCTACGAGCAGTACTTC
TRBV2	.	.	TRBJ2-7	CASSLSSYEQYF	TGTGCCAGCAGCCTATCATCCTACGAGCAGTACTTC
TRBV6-5	.	.	TRBJ2-7	CASSPLSQGGYEQYF	TGTGCCAGCAGTCCACTCTCACAGGGAGGGTACGAGCAGTACTTC
TRBV5-1	.	TRBD1	TRBJ2-2	CASSLSPTGPTGELFF	TGCGCCAGCAGCTTGTCTCCGACAGGGCCCACCGGGGAGCTGTTTTTT
TRBV10-3	.	.	TRBJ2-5	CAIATTKETQYF	TGTGCCATCGCTACCACGAAAGAGACCCAGTACTTC
TRBV4-1	.	.	TRBJ2-5	CASSQLTVLQETQYF	TGCGCCAGCAGCCAGTTAACAGTGCTCCAAGAGACCCAGTACTTC
TRBV18	.	TRBD2	TRBJ2-1	CASSQTDTGGANEQFF	TGTGCCAGCTCACAGACCGATACGGGAGGAGCCAATGAGCAGTTCTTC
TRBV30	.	TRBD1	TRBJ2-3	CAWGGQGYTNTQYF	TGTGCCTGGGGGGGACAGGGCTACACAAATACGCAGTATTTT
TRBV7-9	few	.	TRBJ2-2	CASSEQGFTGELFF	TGTGCCAGCAGCGAACAGGGATTCACCGGGGAGCTGTTTTTT
TRBV5-6	.	.	TRBJ2-1	CASSPYTPYNEQFF	TGTGCCAGCAGCCCCTATACGCCCTACAATGAGCAGTTCTTC
TRBV7-7	.	.	TRBJ2-2	CASRRQENTGELFF	TGTGCCAGCAGACGACAGGAGAACACCGGGGAGCTGTTTTTT
TRBV30	.	TRBD2	TRBJ2-2	CAWSVLWGGLGGELFF	TGTGCCTGGAGTGTACTGTGGGGAGGGCTTGGCGGGGAGCTGTTTTTT
TRBV19	.	.	TRBJ2-6	CASRIRVSSGANVLTF	TGTGCCAGTAGAATCAGGGTGAGCTCTGGGGCCAACGTCCTGACTTTC
TRBV24-1	.	.	TRBJ2-1	CATSDSDEQFF	TGTGCCACCAGTGATTCCGATGAGCAGTTCTTC
TRBV4-3	once	TRBD1	TRBJ1-2	CASNGQVIYGYTF	TGCGCCAGCAACGGACAGGTAATATATGGCTACACCTTC
TRBV14	.	TRBD2	TRBJ2-1	CASSPRTSTSYNEQFF	TGTGCCAGCAGCCCCCGGACTAGCACCTCCTACAATGAGCAGTTCTTC